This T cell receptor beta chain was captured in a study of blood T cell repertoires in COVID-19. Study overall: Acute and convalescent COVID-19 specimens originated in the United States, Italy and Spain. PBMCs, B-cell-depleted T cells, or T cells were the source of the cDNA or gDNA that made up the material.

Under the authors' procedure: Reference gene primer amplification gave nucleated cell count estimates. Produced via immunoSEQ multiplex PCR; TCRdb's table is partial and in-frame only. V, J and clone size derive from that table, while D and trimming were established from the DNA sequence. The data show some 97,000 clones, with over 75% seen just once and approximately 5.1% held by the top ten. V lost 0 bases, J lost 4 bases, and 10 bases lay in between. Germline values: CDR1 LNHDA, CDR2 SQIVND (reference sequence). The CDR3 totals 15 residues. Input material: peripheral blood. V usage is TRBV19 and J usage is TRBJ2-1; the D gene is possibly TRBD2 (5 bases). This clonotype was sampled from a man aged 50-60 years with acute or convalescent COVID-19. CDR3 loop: CASSIERTLYNEQFF. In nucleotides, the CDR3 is TGTGCCAGTAGTATAGAAAGGACTTTATACAATGAGCAGTTCTTC.